This T cell receptor (beta chain) is drawn from a study of T cell clonality in common variable immunodeficiency. Points from the study as a whole: CVID subjects had higher TCRbeta clonality than healthy controls, most marked in about a third. Reportedly, TCR beta sequences from common variable immunodeficiency showed fewer deletions and N-nucleotide insertions. Repertoire-complication correlations in CVID were limited by patient heterogeneity.

At least ten counts were recorded for this clone. The antigen is undetermined. The read is 3 residues too short to cover the CDR3 end, so that end is filled in from the germline J gene. The CDR3 consists of 14 residues. The trim removed 7 bases at V and 5 bases at J, leaving 9 bases unmatched. From germline, CDR1 is SGHRS and CDR2 YFSETQ. Equal genomic DNA amounts from CVID and control samples were sequenced. The data were produced by immunoSEQ multiplex PCR, yet TCRdb's version contains in-frame clones alone and is incomplete. The counts give around 60,000 clones, none of them seen only once; around 1.7% is held by the top ten.

The chain couples TRBV5-1 to TRBJ2-1; TRBD1 aligns across 7 bases. The sequenced material came from peripheral blood mononuclear cells. This TCR was sampled from a person between 18 and 75 years old in good health. The CDR3 sequence is CASARDRQDNEQFF. CDR3 DNA (partial): TGCGCCAGCGCTCGGGACAGACAAGACAATGAG.